This T cell receptor (beta chain) stems from a study of blood T cells in healthy people across ages. Overall study findings and caveats: CMV infection status of these donors was not known. Naive CD4+ cells and diversity were both higher in long-lived donors than in aged donors.

This clonotype was found a few times. No antigen is known for it. This CDR3 contains 16 residues. Germline CDR1 MGHRA, CDR2 YSYEKL. The V end was cut by 2 bases, the J end by 3 bases, with 17 bases between. Together with a sample-barcoded 5' primer, a J-beta primer mix was included in a second PCR lasting roughly 7 to 11 cycles. Each CDR3 protein is one row after TCRdb ran MiXCR on the 5' RACE reads. The table records approximately 1,700,000 distinct CDR3 sequences, roughly two fifths of them present only once. Sequencing used blood. This clonotype was obtained from a human donor in good health. The rearrangement links TRBV4-1 to TRBJ2-7; unclear D gene. The CDR3: CASSQFLAVDYYEQYF. In DNA, the CDR3 is TGCGCCAGCAGCCAATTTCTGGCAGTTGATTACTACGAGCAGTACTTC.